This entry lists 11 T cell receptor beta chains sequenced from one sample in a study of OX40 agonist ivuxolimab in advanced cancers. Sequencing was performed with immunoSEQ multiplex PCR; in TCRdb, only in-frame clones are kept and a portion is missing. This sample has more than 15,000 clones; about 80% occur once, and the top ten carry under 35%. Specimen: CD4+ or CD8+ T cells sorted from blood, collected in a trial of the OX40 agonist ivuxolimab. Receptor source: an adult with an advanced solid tumor such as melanoma, head and neck, liver or kidney cancer.

The J gene is TRBJ2-3, the V gene TRBV6-5; 8 nucleotides agree with TRBD2. The CDR3 length is 13 residues. Losses at the gene ends were 6 bases for V and 9 bases for J; bases not matched to a gene: 8. From germline, CDR1 is MNHEY and CDR2 SVGAGI. CDR3 nucleotide sequence: TGTGCCAGCAGCGGGGGGGCGGGGAAAACGCAGTATTTT. It yields the protein CASSGGAGKTQYF.

CDR3 amino acids: CASSFGRANYGYTF. CDR3 bases: TGTGCCAGCAGCTTTGGACGAGCTAACTATGGCTACACCTTC. The chain couples TRBV5-5 to TRBJ1-2; no definite D call. The V end was cut by 2 bases, the J end by 0 bases, with 8 bases between. Germline V gene lookup returns CDR1 SGHKS and CDR2 YYEKEE (reference sequence). The CDR3 has 14 amino acids.

The chain is built from TRBV28 and TRBJ1-3; 8 nucleotides match TRBD1. This CDR3 region has 16 residues. Germline V gene data show CDR1 as MDHEN and CDR2 as SYDVKM. Trimming took 5 bases from V and 2 from J; bases not matched to a gene: 8. The DNA for the CDR3 is TGTGCCAGCAGTCCCCAGGACAGGGTTACTGGAAACACCATATATTTT. Its protein is CASSPQDRVTGNTIYF.

The chain uses TRBV5-4 and TRBJ2-5, with D hard to call. This CDR3 comprises 14 residues. V was trimmed by 4 bases and J by 7 bases, leaving 17 bases between them. Germline assignment: CDR1 SGHNT and CDR2 YYREEE (reference sequence). The CDR3 DNA sequence: TGTGCCAGCAGCCCGGTGGGAAGAAGTGTGACCCAGTACTTC. Protein sequence: CASSPVGRSVTQYF.

The chain has TRBV15 and TRBJ2-1, with 8 bases matching TRBD1. Germline assignment: CDR1 LNHNV and CDR2 YYDKDF (reference sequence). Losses at the gene ends were 1 base for V and 7 bases for J; bases not matched to a gene: 6. This CDR3 contains 15 residues. The CDR3: CATSRAGQGSNEQFF. DNA for the CDR3: TGTGCCACCAGCAGAGCCGGACAGGGATCAAATGAGCAGTTCTTC.

This chain uses TRBV5-1 with TRBJ1-1, with TRBD1 matching 10 bases. This CDR3 region has 16 residues. With V trimmed by 2 bases and J by 3 bases, 7 bases remained unmatched. Germline CDR1 SGHRS, CDR2 YFSETQ. The CDR3 region has the DNA TGCGCCAGCAGCTTACGCCGGGGGACAGGGGACACTGAAGCTTTCTTT. Translated: CASSLRRGTGDTEAFF.

This clone was picked up one time. The chain carries TRBV14 and TRBJ1-3; the D is unclear. This CDR3 has 15 residues. From germline, CDR1 is SGHDN and CDR2 FVKESK. Trimming pared 4 bases from V and 1 base from J, leaving 11 bases between. The CDR3 sequence is CASSLLLGSGNTIYF. For the CDR3, the DNA is TGTGCCAGCAGCCTTCTGCTAGGGTCTGGAAACACCATATATTTT.

This clone was seen a handful of times. The chain has TRBV14 and TRBJ2-1, with 8 bases identical to TRBD2. Trimming removed 8 bases from V and 4 bases from J; junction bases left unmatched: 7. This CDR3 has 14 amino acids. The V gene's germline CDR1 is SGHDN and CDR2 FVKESK. The CDR3 DNA is TGTGCCAGCTCGAGCGGGGGCCAATACAATGAGCAGTTCTTC. Translating gives CASSSGGQYNEQFF.

The gene calls are TRBV19 and TRBJ2-7, with a tentative D call TRBD1 (6 bases). Trimming pared 5 bases from V and 3 bases from J, leaving 14 bases between. CDR3 length equals 14 residues. Germline V gives CDR1 LNHDA, CDR2 SQIVND (reference sequence). This CDR3 reads CASSRGSRGYEQYF. CDR3 bases: TGTGCCAGTAGTCGAGGGAGCAGGGGCTACGAGCAGTACTTC.

The rearrangement links TRBV28 to TRBJ1-4, with D tentatively TRBD1 (5 bases). This CDR3 has 13 amino acids. Germline values: CDR1 MDHEN, CDR2 SYDVKM. V was pared by 10 bases and J by 4 bases, with 13 bases between. DNA for the CDR3: TGTGCCACCTCCGGGGACTTTAATGAAAAACTGTTTTTT. Translated, it gives CATSGDFNEKLFF.

The chain couples TRBV6-4 to TRBJ1-6; D perhaps matches TRBD1 (5 bases). The CDR3 contains 14 residues. The V gene lost 5 bases and the J gene lost 7 bases, with 12 bases spanning the gap. Germline CDR1 and CDR2: MRHNA and SNTAGT. The CDR3 protein is CASSMAGLNSPLHF. Here the CDR3 DNA reads TGTGCCAGCAGTATGGCAGGGTTGAATTCACCCCTCCACTTT.